Presented here are 13 T cell receptor beta chains from one specimen sequenced in a study of vaccination effects on CD4 cells after COVID-19. Before any sequencing was done, the ViraFEST assay used viral peptide pools to expand antigen-specific CD4+ T cells. Between days 9 and 10 of culture, CD4+ T cells were separated out. The data were produced by immunoSEQ multiplex PCR, yet TCRdb's version contains in-frame clones alone and is incomplete. The table includes 55,000 to 65,000 clones, 81% detected once. These receptors' antigens are unknown. This material consisted of CD4+ T cells from PBMCs cultured with HCoV-229E spike peptides, taken before COVID-19 vaccination. The receptor source for this set is a human donor who received a COVID-19 vaccine.

The chain carries TRBV30 and TRBJ1-6, with TRBD1 matching 9 bases. The V gene's germline CDR1 is GTSNPN and CDR2 SVGIG (reference sequence). This CDR3 is 13 amino acids long. After removal of 3 bases from V and 7 bases from J, the junction contained 1 base not matched to a gene. CDR3 in amino acids: CAWRGTGNSPLHF. CDR3 sequence (DNA): TGTGCCTGGAGGGGGACAGGGAATTCACCCCTCCACTTT.

This chain uses TRBV5-4 with TRBJ2-7; D remains ambiguous. The V gene's germline CDR1 is SGHNT and CDR2 YYREEE (reference sequence). The germline V and J ends were trimmed by 3 bases and 2 bases, with 12 bases remaining between them. The CDR3 is 14 residues long. The CDR3: CASSSNPVAYEQYV. CDR3 sequence (DNA): TGTGCCAGCAGCTCGAACCCTGTAGCCTACGAGCAGTACGTC.

J is TRBJ2-3 and V is TRBV7-2; TRBD2 aligns across 8 bases. CDR3 length: 13 residues. V lost 7 bases and J lost 4; bases outside the gene matches: 4. Germline CDR1 and CDR2: SGHTA and FQGNSA. CDR3 loop: CASMRGAADTQYF. The CDR3 bases are TGTGCCAGCATGCGGGGGGCTGCAGATACGCAGTATTTT.

CDR3 region: CSAGTVEGYTF. CDR3 sequence (DNA): TGCAGCGCCGGGACAGTGGAAGGCTACACCTTC. This chain links TRBV29-1 with TRBJ1-2; TRBD1 aligns across 7 bases. This CDR3 spans 11 amino acids. The J segment lost 8 bases and the V segment lost 7 bases, leaving 7 bases of the junction unmatched. Looked up from germline, CDR1 is SQVTM and CDR2 is ANQGSEA.

The CDR3 DNA sequence: TGTGCCAGCAGCCCAGGACTAAGGAATGGCTACACCTTC. It specifies CASSPGLRNGYTF. The gene calls are TRBV11-2 and TRBJ1-2; D remains ambiguous. The CDR3 is 13 amino acids. The V end was cut by 5 bases, the J end by 6 bases, with 13 bases between. The V gene's germline CDR1 is SGHAT and CDR2 FQNNGV.

The chain employs TRBV9 and TRBJ2-3; 13 positions agree with TRBD2. V lost 2 bases, J lost 3 bases, and 3 bases stayed unmatched. CDR1 is SGDLS, CDR2 YYNGEE, per germline. The CDR3 sequence is 16 residues long. DNA for the CDR3: TGTGCCAGCAGCGTCACTAGCGGGGGGGCGACAGATACGCAGTATTTT. This encodes CASSVTSGGATDTQYF. Full variable domain (missing parts from reference TRBV9 and TRBJ2-3): DSGVTQTPKHLITATGQRVTLRCSPRSGDLSVYWYQQSLDQGLQFLIQYYNGEERAKGNILERFSAQQFPDLHSELNLSSLELGDSALYFCASSVTSGGATDTQYFGPGTRLTVL.

V usage is TRBV15 and J usage is TRBJ1-1; TRBD1 might be the D (5 bases). Trimming stripped 0 bases from V and 4 bases from J, with 21 bases between. This CDR3 spans 18 amino acids. Germline V CDR1 and CDR2: LNHNV, YYDKDF (reference sequence). The CDR3 region is CATSREATRRGGSTEAFF. The CDR3 DNA follows: TGTGCCACCAGCAGAGAGGCGACCCGTCGGGGGGGAAGCACTGAAGCTTTCTTT. The whole variable domain, remainder taken from reference TRBV15 and TRBJ1-1, is DAMVIQNPRYQVTQFGKPVTLSCSQTLNHNVMYWYQQKSSQAPKLLFHYYDKDFNNEADTPDNFQSRRPNTSFCFLDIRSPGLGDTAMYLCATSREATRRGGSTEAFFGQGTRLTVV.

This sequence joins TRBV18 and TRBJ2-1, with D unresolved. CDR1 KGHSH and CDR2 LQKENI come from the germline V gene. This CDR3 comprises 13 residues. With 2 bases removed from V and 7 bases from J, the gap between germline ends came to 9 bases. CDR3 in DNA: TGTGCCAGCTCACCATACGGATTAAATGAGCAGTTCTTC. It encodes CASSPYGLNEQFF.

V gene TRBV29-1 combines with J gene TRBJ2-3; TRBD2 matches 11 bases. V lost 3 bases, J lost 0 bases, and 2 bases stayed unmatched. The germline gives CDR1 SQVTM, CDR2 ANQGSEA. There are 15 residues in the CDR3. The CDR3 region has the DNA TGCAGCGTTGAGACTAGCGGGACCAGCACAGATACGCAGTATTTT. Translating gives CSVETSGTSTDTQYF.

This chain links TRBV7-2 with TRBJ2-1; maybe TRBD1 (5 bases). V shed 0 bases and J shed 5 bases, with 11 bases lying between them. CDR1 and CDR2 from the germline V gene are SGHTA and FQGNSA. The CDR3 has 15 amino acids. CDR3 sequence reads: CASSLAGPGNNEQFF. CDR3 coding DNA: TGTGCCAGCAGCTTAGCGGGGCCAGGGAACAATGAGCAGTTCTTC.

The V call is TRBV11-3, the J call TRBJ2-1; 8 bases are shared with TRBD1. V gave up 4 bases and J gave up 13 bases; unmatched junction bases: 9. CDR1 is SGHNT and CDR2 is YENEEA in the germline V gene. There are 13 residues in the CDR3. The CDR3 nucleotides are TGTGCCAGCAGCTCGAATCAGGGGGCACCTCAGTTCTTC. This encodes CASSSNQGAPQFF.

The rearrangement joins TRBV5-1 to TRBJ1-1; D might be TRBD1 (5 bases). Germline V gene data show CDR1 as SGHRS and CDR2 as YFSETQ. CDR3 length equals 20 residues. The ends were cut back, 5 bases at V and 1 base at J, with 30 bases in the middle. The CDR3 DNA sequence: TGCGCCAGCAGTTCTTTTTCGATCGGGGCGAAGTGGTACGGGAACACTGAAGCTTTCTTT. This encodes CASSSFSIGAKWYGNTEAFF.

This chain links TRBV12-3 or TRBV12-4 with TRBJ1-2, with D possibly TRBD1 on 5 matching bases. The V and J ends lost 3 bases and 8 bases respectively, with 10 bases between them. The CDR3 totals 12 residues. The CDR3 DNA follows: TGTGCCAGCAGTTTGCAGGGCGGCGGCTACACCTTC. As protein: CASSLQGGGYTF.